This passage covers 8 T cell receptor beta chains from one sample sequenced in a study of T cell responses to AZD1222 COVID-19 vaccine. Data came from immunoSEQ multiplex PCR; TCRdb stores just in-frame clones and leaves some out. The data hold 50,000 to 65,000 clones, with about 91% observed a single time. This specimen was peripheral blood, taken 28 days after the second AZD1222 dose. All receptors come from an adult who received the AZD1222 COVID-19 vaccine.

The CDR3 DNA follows: TGTGCCAGCAGCCCGGGACTAGGGATATTCTACGAGCAGTACTTC. This encodes CASSPGLGIFYEQYF. V is TRBV27 and J is TRBJ2-7; the match to TRBD2 covers 8 bases. This CDR3 region has 15 residues. The germline V gene encodes CDR1 MNHEY and CDR2 SMNVEV (reference sequence). The V and J ends lost 6 bases and 3 bases, in that order; junction bases with no gene match: 10.

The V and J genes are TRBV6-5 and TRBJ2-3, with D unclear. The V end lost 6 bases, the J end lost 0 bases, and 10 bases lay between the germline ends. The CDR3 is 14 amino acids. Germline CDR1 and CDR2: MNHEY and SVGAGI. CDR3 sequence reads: CASRVGASTDTQYF. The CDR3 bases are TGTGCCAGCAGAGTAGGAGCTAGCACAGATACGCAGTATTTT.

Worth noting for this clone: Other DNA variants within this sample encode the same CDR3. The CDR3 region is CASGVFTDTQYF. CDR3 nucleotide sequence: TGTGCCAGCGGGGTCTTCACAGATACGCAGTATTTT. The chain couples TRBV6-5 to TRBJ2-3; D is unclear. From germline, CDR1 is MNHEY and CDR2 SVGAGI. The CDR3 has 12 residues. V dropped 8 bases and J dropped 2 bases, with 8 bases sitting between them.

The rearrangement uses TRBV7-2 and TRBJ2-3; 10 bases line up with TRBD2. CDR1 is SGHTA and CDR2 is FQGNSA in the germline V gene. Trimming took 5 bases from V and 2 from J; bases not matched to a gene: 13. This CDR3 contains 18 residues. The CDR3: CASSARLAGATFTDTQYF. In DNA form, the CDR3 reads TGTGCCAGCAGCGCCAGACTAGCGGGTGCAACATTCACAGATACGCAGTATTTT.

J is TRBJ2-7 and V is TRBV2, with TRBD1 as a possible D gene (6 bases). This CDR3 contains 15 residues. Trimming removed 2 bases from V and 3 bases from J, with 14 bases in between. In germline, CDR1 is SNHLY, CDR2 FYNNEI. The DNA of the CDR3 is TGTGCCAGCAGTGAATATGCAGGGGATATCTACGAGCAGTACTTC. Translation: CASSEYAGDIYEQYF.

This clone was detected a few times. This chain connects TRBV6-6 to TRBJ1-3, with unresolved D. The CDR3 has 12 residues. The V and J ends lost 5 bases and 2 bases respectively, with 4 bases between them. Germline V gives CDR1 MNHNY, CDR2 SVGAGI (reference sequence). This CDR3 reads CASSPTGNTIYF. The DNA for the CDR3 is TGTGCCAGCAGTCCCACTGGAAACACCATATATTTT.

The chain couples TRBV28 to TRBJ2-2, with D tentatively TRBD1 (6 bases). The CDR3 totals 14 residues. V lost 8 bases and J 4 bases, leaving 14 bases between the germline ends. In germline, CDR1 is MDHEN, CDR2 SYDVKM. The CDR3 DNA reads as TGTGCCAGCGAGAGCCCCAGGGGCACCGGGGAGCTGTTTTTT. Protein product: CASESPRGTGELFF.

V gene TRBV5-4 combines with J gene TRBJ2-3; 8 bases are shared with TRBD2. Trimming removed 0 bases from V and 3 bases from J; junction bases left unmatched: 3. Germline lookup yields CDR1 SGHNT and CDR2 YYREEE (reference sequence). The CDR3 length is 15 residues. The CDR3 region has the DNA TGTGCCAGCAGCTTGGGGACTAGCCAGACAGATACGCAGTATTTT. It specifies CASSLGTSQTDTQYF.